This T cell receptor beta chain is drawn from a study of T cells in Graves' hyperthyroidism and ophthalmopathy. Overall study context: Blood from the periphery was taken at initial diagnosis, before any treatment.

Disease duration under 2 months; hyperthyroidism patients were aged 18 to 65. This clonotype appeared many times. Amplification targeted TCR beta CDR3 regions from RNA transcripts. The HTBI primer set served for first-round RT-PCR of the TCR CDR3. TCRdb re-derived calls from the multiplex PCR reads in MiXCR, one entry per CDR3 protein. The sample shows some 350,000 distinct CDR3 sequences, about 18% of them seen only once. This CDR3 region has 17 residues. Germline loops: CDR1 MNHEY, CDR2 SVGEGT. V shed 0 bases and J 2 bases; nucleotides not matched to a gene: 8. Sequencing was performed on blood. The gene calls are TRBV6-2 or TRBV6-3 and TRBJ2-5, with TRBD2 identical over 8 bases. The sequence was obtained from a woman in her late teens or twenties with Graves' hyperthyroidism. CDR3 amino acids: CASSYSRSSGEQETQYF. CDR3 coding DNA: TGTGCCAGCAGTTACTCGAGAAGTAGCGGGGAACAAGAGACCCAGTACTTC.